Below are 2 T cell receptor beta chains sequenced from a single sample in a study of blood T cell repertoires in COVID-19. TCRdb keeps only in-frame clones here, not all; method: immunoSEQ multiplex PCR. Among 150,000 or so clones listed, about 86% were seen once. Sequencing was carried out using peripheral blood. These receptors originate from an older woman with acute or convalescent COVID-19.

J is TRBJ1-6 and V is TRBV9, with a tentative D call TRBD1 (5 bases). V lost 5 bases and J 2 bases, leaving 14 bases between the germline ends. The CDR3 runs to 16 residues. Germline assignment: CDR1 SGDLS and CDR2 YYNGEE. CDR3 nucleotides: TGTGCCAGCAGTCCGGGGGAAAGCACCTATAATTCACCCCTCCACTTT. Translating gives CASSPGESTYNSPLHF.

The chain has TRBV3-1 (or the pseudogene TRBV3-2) and TRBJ1-4, with D maybe TRBD1 (6 bases). The CDR3 length is 16 residues. Germline values: CDR1 LGHDT, CDR2 YNNKEL (reference sequence). V was clipped by 0 bases and J by 3 bases, with 11 bases between them. CDR3 DNA: TGTGCCAGCAGCCAAGATAGGGGGTCGGCTAATGAAAAACTGTTTTTT. Translating it yields CASSQDRGSANEKLFF.